The clone carrying this TCR beta chain was seen a handful of times. Its specificity is not known. This specimen belongs to a study of early T cells in non-severe SARS-CoV-2 infection. Overall study context: Sequencing input comprised bulk RNA from unsorted whole blood; chain pairing was not available.

The germline gives CDR1 SGHNT, CDR2 YYREEE (reference sequence). This CDR3 has 15 residues. V was pared by 3 bases and J by 4 bases, with 13 bases between. Unique molecular identifiers were attached to individual cDNA molecules. TCRdb independently ran MiXCR on the 5' RACE reads; one entry per CDR3 protein. The sample shows over 25,000 distinct CDR3 sequences, 5% to 5.5% of them seen only once. Study-wide results and caveats: Lookups in VDJdb leaned toward anti-spike CD8 responses and missed private and CD4 specificities.

The chain uses TRBV5-4 and TRBJ2-2, with D possibly being TRBD1 (6 bases). The TCR sequence derives from an adult who was a healthcare worker with PCR-confirmed SARS-CoV-2 infection or an uninfected control (not recorded which). The source material was whole blood. The CDR3 reads CASSSSGAGTGELFF. The DNA of the CDR3 is TGTGCCAGCAGCTCTTCAGGGGCGGGCACCGGGGAGCTGTTTTTT.